Given below is one TCR beta chain in context. The antigen remains undetermined. The data were obtained in a study of Ad26.COV2.S vaccination and SARS-CoV-2 variants. Background on the study: Donor was one of the participants in the Ad26.COV2.S arm of the COV1001 trial. Once, or twice with 56 days between doses, Ad26.COV2.S was given intramuscularly.

Specified treatment: around 19 received Ad26.COV2.S at low or high dose, single or two shots; five or six received placebo; per-sample allocation not given. Samples were taken on day 63 after the first vaccine or placebo injection. A Boston donor was an adult aged 18-55 years. The table came from immunoSEQ multiplex PCR; TCRdb's copy has only in-frame clones and leaves some out. This table holds over 350,000 clones, around 85% found once. The study, taken as a whole, reports: While placebo recipients had lower spike-specific TCR breadth, vaccine recipients had more.

The source material was peripheral blood, sampled in a trial of Ad26.COV2.S vaccine versus placebo. This TCR was recovered from a person aged 18 to 59 who received the Ad26.COV2.S COVID-19 vaccine or a placebo.

This chain's CDR3 is CAISESGAGRTEAFF. The CDR3 DNA reads TGTGCCATCAGTGAATCAGGGGCGGGCCGGACTGAAGCTTTCTTT. The chain combines TRBV10-3 with TRBJ1-1, with D possibly matching TRBD1 (6 bases). The V gene's germline CDR1 is ENHRY and CDR2 SYGVKD. The V and J ends lost 3 bases and 5 bases respectively, with 16 bases between them. This CDR3 is 15 amino acids long.